The 30 T cell receptor beta chains reported below all come from one sample, sequenced in a study of T-cell reconstitution after alpha-beta-depleted transplantation in children. For TCRbeta, the library was prepared with unique molecular identifiers. TCRdb fed the PCR reads into MiXCR, producing one record per CDR3 protein. Found here are approximately 130,000 distinct CDR3 sequences, around a tenth of them singletons; the top ten hold less than 25%. Sequenced here: PBMCs, mostly from graft donor cells, sampled 180 days after TCRalphabeta/CD19-depleted stem cell transplant. The source is a girl less than two years old who had a stem cell transplant for combined immunodeficiency, so the T cells may come from the graft donor.

This clonotype came up a few times. The CDR3 protein is CASSQDGQEAGELFF. The CDR3 region has the DNA TGCGCCAGCAGCCAGGATGGACAGGAGGCCGGGGAGCTGTTTTTT. The rearrangement links TRBV4-1 to TRBJ2-2; 7 positions agree with TRBD1. This CDR3 is built from 15 residues. V lost 3 bases, J lost 6 bases, and 7 bases stayed unmatched. Germline loops: CDR1 MGHRA, CDR2 YSYEKL.

This clonotype appeared a few times. V usage is TRBV20-1 and J usage is TRBJ2-7; 13 nucleotides match TRBD2. There are 15 residues in the CDR3. The V gene end was trimmed by 3 bases and the J gene end by 7 bases; junction bases not matched to a gene: 9. The germline V gene encodes CDR1 DFQATT and CDR2 SNEGSKA (reference sequence). The CDR3 nucleotides are TGCAGTGCTAGCGGGACTAGCGGGAAATTTCGTGAGCAGTACTTC. The encoded protein is CSASGTSGKFREQYF.

Only a few counts were recorded for this clonotype. This chain joins TRBV7-2 and TRBJ2-2; D is possibly TRBD1 or TRBD2 (6 bases each). V was shortened by 0 bases and J by 7 bases, with 9 bases between the two germline ends. Germline CDR1 reads SGHTA; CDR2 reads FQGNSA. The CDR3 is 14 amino acids. CDR3 in amino acids: CASSLAGGHGELFF. As DNA, the CDR3 is TGTGCCAGCAGCTTAGCCGGGGGCCACGGGGAGCTGTTTTTT.

A few counts support this clonotype. This rearrangement joins TRBV7-9 to TRBJ2-7, with 9 bases aligning to TRBD1. Looked up from germline, CDR1 is SEHNR and CDR2 is FQNEAQ (reference sequence). J gave up 1 base and V 4 bases, and 11 bases lay outside the gene matches. The CDR3 consists of 17 residues. CDR3 DNA: TGTGCCAGCAGCTCCTCCGAGGGGGGACAGGGTTCCTACGAGCAGTACTTC. It specifies CASSSSEGGQGSYEQYF.

The V call is TRBV11-2, the J call TRBJ2-5; D remains unclear. V lost 0 bases, J lost 4 bases, and 18 bases lay in between. The CDR3 runs to 17 residues. The germline gives CDR1 SGHAT, CDR2 FQNNGV. CDR3 nucleotides: TGTGCCAGCAGCTTAGATCTTAGTAGGACGCTGGCAGAGACCCAGTACTTC. The encoded protein is CASSLDLSRTLAETQYF.

The CDR3 coding sequence is TGTGCCAGCAGCCTCATTGGGGGCAAGGAGACCCAGTACTTC. It codes for CASSLIGGKETQYF. The V gene is TRBV7-9, the J gene TRBJ2-5; possibly TRBD1 for D (6 bases). This CDR3 region has 14 residues. The germline gives CDR1 SEHNR, CDR2 FQNEAQ (reference sequence). Between the trimmed V and J ends, which lost 5 bases and 5 bases, there was a span of 15 bases. The complete variable domain, with remaining parts taken from reference TRBV7-9 and TRBJ2-5, reads DTGVSQNPRHKITKRGQNVTFRCDPISEHNRLYWYRQTLGQGPEFLTYFQNEAQLEKSRLLSDRFSAERPKGSFSTLEIQRTEQGDSAMYLCASSLIGGKETQYFGPGTRLLVL.

The rearrangement uses TRBV5-1 and TRBJ2-2; TRBD2 might be the D (6 bases). Germline V gives CDR1 SGHRS, CDR2 YFSETQ. This CDR3 spans 16 amino acids. Between the trimmed V and J ends, which lost 3 bases and 0 bases, there was a span of 12 bases. The DNA of the CDR3 is TGCGCCAGCAGCTCTGTGTCGGGAGCGAACACCGGGGAGCTGTTTTTT. It translates to CASSSVSGANTGELFF.

This clonotype was found many times. This chain connects TRBV7-2 to TRBJ2-3; D perhaps matches TRBD1 (5 bases). The CDR3 length is 14 residues. V was shortened by 3 bases and J by 2 bases, with 9 bases between the two germline ends. CDR1 and CDR2 from the germline V gene are SGHTA and FQGNSA. CDR3 residues: CASSLGRDTDTQYF. CDR3 coding DNA: TGTGCCAGCAGCTTGGGCAGGGACACAGATACGCAGTATTTT.

V is TRBV18 and J is TRBJ1-2; 9 bases align to TRBD1. CDR3 length equals 16 residues. Germline CDR1 is KGHSH and CDR2 is LQKENI. The ends lost 1 base at V and 4 bases at J; junction bases unmatched: 7. CDR3 protein: CASSPLPGQGSYGYTF. Here the CDR3 DNA reads TGTGCCAGCTCACCACTTCCGGGACAGGGCTCCTATGGCTACACCTTC.

The chain employs TRBV10-3 and TRBJ2-1; possible D gene TRBD2, 6 bases. The CDR3 covers 11 residues. V was clipped by 11 bases and J by 10 bases, with 15 bases between them. Germline CDR1 reads ENHRY; CDR2 reads SYGVKD. CDR3 bases: TGTGCCTCCAGTAGGGACTCAGAGCAGTTCTTC. Translated, it gives CASSRDSEQFF.

This clonotype was observed a few times. J is TRBJ1-2 and V is TRBV12-3 or TRBV12-4, with 11 bases that match TRBD1. This CDR3 has 12 amino acids. With V trimmed by 7 bases and J by 8 bases, 3 bases remained unmatched. CDR3 DNA: TGTGCCAGCACCCGGACAGGGGGCGGCTACACCTTC. Translating it yields CASTRTGGGYTF.

CDR3 bases: TGTGCCAGCACCCGAGGGCAGGTAGGGCAGCCCCAGCATTTT. This translates into CASTRGQVGQPQHF. V and J are TRBV7-9 and TRBJ1-5, with D unresolved. The CDR3 is made up of 14 amino acids. Per germline, CDR1 SEHNR and CDR2 FQNEAQ (reference sequence). V lost 7 bases to trimming and J lost 7 bases, with 17 bases between them.

The chain joins TRBV19 to TRBJ2-1, with D perhaps TRBD1 or TRBD2 (5 bases each). Trimming cost V 1 base and J 0 bases, with 10 bases left between them. Germline V gene data show CDR1 as LNHDA and CDR2 as SQIVND (reference sequence). The CDR3 covers 16 residues. CDR3 region: CASSIAGPSSYNEQFF. DNA for the CDR3: TGTGCCAGTAGTATAGCGGGACCTAGCTCCTACAATGAGCAGTTCTTC.

This clonotype occurred a few times. The V and J genes are TRBV12-3 or TRBV12-4 and TRBJ2-1; no definite D call. Trimming left V 4 bases short and J 2 bases short, with 15 bases between. This CDR3 comprises 16 residues. The chain's CDR3 is CASSSPVRPTYNEQFF. The CDR3, as DNA: TGTGCCAGCAGTTCTCCGGTGCGGCCAACCTACAATGAGCAGTTCTTC.

This clonotype was counted only a few times. This chain links TRBV2 with TRBJ2-5, with D perhaps TRBD1 (6 bases). The CDR3 extends over 15 amino acids. The V end was cut by 1 base, the J end by 3 bases, with 12 bases between. The germline V gene encodes CDR1 SNHLY and CDR2 FYNNEI. The CDR3 reads CASSEEGHQEETQYF. The CDR3 DNA reads TGTGCCAGCAGTGAAGAGGGACATCAAGAAGAGACCCAGTACTTC.

This clonotype has more than one count but fewer than ten. The V call is TRBV12-3 or TRBV12-4, the J call TRBJ1-1, with D unclear. The germline V and J ends were trimmed by 3 bases and 0 bases, with 11 bases remaining between them. The CDR3 has 15 amino acids. Written as DNA, the CDR3 is TGTGCCAGCAGTTTGCGGGCCATCATGAACACTGAAGCTTTCTTT. It specifies CASSLRAIMNTEAFF.

The chain joins TRBV6-5 to TRBJ2-6; 8 bases align to TRBD1. This CDR3 comprises 19 residues. V gave up 4 bases and J gave up 4 bases; unmatched junction bases: 15. CDR1 MNHEY and CDR2 SVGAGI come from the germline V gene. CDR3 region: CASSSLETGVLLGANVLTF. The CDR3 DNA reads TGTGCCAGCAGTTCCCTAGAGACAGGGGTGTTATTAGGGGCCAACGTCCTGACTTTC.

The genes are TRBV6-5 and TRBJ2-6; D tentatively reads TRBD1 or TRBD2 (5 bases each). The germline V and J ends were trimmed by 2 bases and 0 bases, with 8 bases remaining between them. Per the germline V gene, CDR1 is MNHEY and CDR2 is SVGAGI. This CDR3 region has 16 residues. CDR3 loop: CASSYVGTSGANVLTF. CDR3 coding DNA: TGTGCCAGCAGTTACGTGGGGACCTCTGGGGCCAACGTCCTGACTTTC.

This clonotype was seen a few times. This chain connects TRBV20-1 to TRBJ1-2, with TRBD1 matching over 7 bases. CDR3 length: 14 amino acids. Trimming removed 3 bases from V and 2 bases from J; junction bases left unmatched: 6. CDR1 and CDR2 from the germline V gene are DFQATT and SNEGSKA (reference sequence). The CDR3 loop is CSASRTGLNYGYTF. CDR3 bases: TGCAGTGCTAGTAGGACAGGCCTAAACTATGGCTACACCTTC.

The chain employs TRBV19 and TRBJ2-6, with D perhaps TRBD1 (6 bases). Deletions cut 7 bases from V and 1 base from J, with 14 bases between. The CDR3 is made up of 16 amino acids. Germline V CDR1 and CDR2: LNHDA, SQIVND (reference sequence). The CDR3 region has the DNA TGTGCCAGTACAACAGGGAAGATTTCTGGGGCCAACGTCCTGACTTTC. Its translation is CASTTGKISGANVLTF.

The chain joins TRBV11-2 to TRBJ1-6; no reliable D call. This CDR3 region has 17 residues. Germline V gives CDR1 SGHAT, CDR2 FQNNGV. V was clipped by 0 bases and J by 9 bases, with 18 bases between them. Written as DNA, the CDR3 is TGTGCCAGCAGCTTAGATAAATACGGTCTCGGCGGTTCACCCCTCCACTTT. This sequence encodes CASSLDKYGLGGSPLHF.

This clonotype was counted a few times. This chain connects TRBV7-2 to TRBJ2-7, with D perhaps assigned TRBD1 or TRBD2 (5 bases each). Trimming removed 1 base from V and 12 bases from J, with 16 bases in between. CDR1 is SGHTA, CDR2 FQGNSA, per germline. This CDR3 comprises 13 residues. CDR3 bases: TGTGCCAGCAGCTTAGTGCCCCGGGGACCTGTGTACTTC. It codes for CASSLVPRGPVYF.

This chain connects TRBV7-6 to TRBJ1-1, with a tentative D call TRBD1 (6 bases). Germline V CDR1 and CDR2: SGHVS, FNYEAQ. V lost 4 bases to trimming and J lost 2 bases, with 8 bases between them. The CDR3 has 13 residues. This CDR3 reads CASSSGQNTEAFF. The CDR3 DNA follows: TGTGCCAGCAGCTCGGGACAAAACACTGAAGCTTTCTTT.

This clonotype was recorded at least ten times. Germline and junction disagree at one end, which may indicate a read error. The CDR3 is CASSEPALVYGQYF. In DNA, the CDR3 is TGTGCCAGCAGTGAACCCGCACTCGTCTACGGGCAGTACTTC. The chain links TRBV6-1 to TRBJ2-7; unclear D gene. Per the germline V gene, CDR1 is MNHNS and CDR2 is SASEGT. This CDR3 spans 14 amino acids.

This clonotype was recorded once. The rearrangement links TRBV29-1 to TRBJ1-1; no firm D call. V shed 4 bases and J shed 4 bases, with 16 bases lying between them. Germline-derived CDR1 and CDR2 are SQVTM and ANQGSEA. This CDR3 comprises 14 residues. The DNA of the CDR3 is TGCAGCGTTGTCAAGTGGGGAAAGGGCACTGAAGCTTTCTTT. It yields the protein CSVVKWGKGTEAFF.

The chain uses TRBV20-1 and TRBJ2-7; tentatively, D is TRBD1 or TRBD2 (5 bases each). The V gene's germline CDR1 is DFQATT and CDR2 SNEGSKA (reference sequence). V lost 8 bases and J lost 6, with 14 bases in between. This CDR3 is built from 11 residues. CDR3 nucleotide sequence: TGCAGTAGTAATCTGAGGGGCGAGCAGTACTTC. It specifies CSSNLRGEQYF.

The chain combines TRBV29-1 with TRBJ1-2, with 7 bases aligning to TRBD1. Germline V CDR1 and CDR2: SQVTM, ANQGSEA. V lost 5 bases to trimming and J lost 4 bases; unmatched junction nucleotides: 7. CDR3 size: 13 residues. CDR3 sequence reads: CSVLDRAFYGYTF. CDR3 DNA: TGCAGCGTTCTCGACAGGGCCTTCTATGGCTACACCTTC.

As to this clonotype: Given the absence of the conserved phenylalanine or tryptophan at the CDR3 end, a read error is likely. The rearrangement joins TRBV10-3 to TRBJ1-5, with TRBD1 as a possible D gene (5 bases). The germline gives CDR1 ENHRY, CDR2 SYGVKD. CDR3 size: 10 residues. The V end was cut by 7 bases, the J end by 13 bases, with 11 bases between. The CDR3 region is CAIIRDSQHL. CDR3 coding DNA: TGTGCCATCATCCGGGACTCTCAGCATTTG.

This clonotype was recorded at least ten times. This rearrangement joins TRBV20-1 to TRBJ1-6; D is unclear. This CDR3 comprises 14 residues. CDR1 is DFQATT and CDR2 is SNEGSKA in the germline V gene (reference sequence). V was clipped by 0 bases and J by 9 bases, with 12 bases between them. The CDR3 reads CSARDPYMGSPLHF. In DNA, the CDR3 is TGCAGTGCTAGAGATCCCTACATGGGTTCACCCCTCCACTTT.

This clonotype appeared a few times. The chain carries TRBV4-3 and TRBJ1-5; the D gene is possibly TRBD1 (5 bases). Germline loops: CDR1 LGHNA, CDR2 YSLEER. Trimming stripped 1 base from V and 4 bases from J, with 11 bases between. This CDR3 is built from 15 residues. Here the CDR3 DNA reads TGCGCCAGCAGCCAAGGAACAGGTGTTAATCAGCCCCAGCATTTT. Its translation is CASSQGTGVNQPQHF.